This T cell receptor (beta chain) emerged from a study of T-cell memory formation after mild COVID-19. From 5'RACE with constant-segment primers came TCR alpha and TCR beta cDNA libraries that carried sample barcodes and UMIs. A single record per CDR3 protein comes from TCRdb applying MiXCR to the 5' RACE reads. The table lists under 600,000 distinct CDR3 sequences, roughly 20% of them singletons. The CDR3 runs 16 residues. CDR1 and CDR2 (germline): SEHNR, FQNEAQ (reference sequence). The V end lost 3 bases, the J end lost 0 bases, and 12 bases lay between the germline ends. The V call is TRBV7-9, the J call TRBJ2-1; unclear D gene. This clonotype was sampled from an adult woman who had mild COVID-19 (a few samples of this study predate the infection). Cell type and time point are not known. Sequenced sample: PBMCs or a T cell subset sorted from them (not recorded which). CDR3 bases: TGTGCCAGCAGCTTCCAATGGGGAACCTCCTACAATGAGCAGTTCTTC. It encodes CASSFQWGTSYNEQFF.